The 2 T cell receptor beta chains presented below share a single source sample, sequenced in a study of immune evolution from preneoplasia to lung adenocarcinoma. Some clones are missing from TCRdb's copy, which holds only in-frame ones; the method was immunoSEQ multiplex PCR. Of 6,300 or so clones in the sample, roughly 84% were seen once. The sequenced material came from FFPE lung adenocarcinoma in situ tissue. The receptors were gathered from a donor at least 70 years old with lung adenocarcinoma.

The chain recombines TRBV5-1 with TRBJ2-5; 8 bases line up with TRBD2. The germline CDR1 and CDR2 sequences are SGHRS and YFSETQ. J lost 4 bases, V lost 2 bases, and 4 bases had no gene match. The length of the CDR3 is 14 residues. CDR3 residues: CASSLAGAGETQYF. CDR3 sequence (DNA): TGCGCCAGCAGCTTAGCGGGAGCGGGAGAGACCCAGTACTTC.

The rearrangement uses TRBV15 and TRBJ2-5; D is undetermined. V lost 0 bases to trimming and J lost 0 bases, with 5 bases between them. This CDR3 has 14 residues. Germline loops: CDR1 LNHNV, CDR2 YYDKDF (reference sequence). CDR3 sequence reads: CATSREKYQETQYF. The DNA of the CDR3 is TGTGCCACCAGCAGAGAGAAGTACCAAGAGACCCAGTACTTC.